The rows below give T cell receptor beta chains drawn from one sample of a study of CD8 T cells in ankylosing spondylitis. TCRdb reprocessed the 5' RACE reads with MiXCR, giving one entry per CDR3 protein. The data contain some 840,000 distinct CDR3 sequences, 10% to 15% of them seen just once; the ten biggest clones take up 0.51%. Material: blood, either unsorted or a sorted T cell fraction (not recorded which). Receptors were obtained from a male donor with ankylosing spondylitis. CDR3s include the opening cysteine and the closing phenylalanine or tryptophan. D genes are given only for firm matches. Some rows mark clone size as missing; the rest say once, few, many or name a class of expanded clone.

j_call	clone_size	v_call	d_call	cdr3_aa	cdr3_nt
TRBJ1-2	many	TRBV7-2	-	CASSPQGNYGYTF	TGTGCCAGCAGCCCGCAGGGGAACTATGGCTACACCTTC
TRBJ2-1	many	TRBV5-1	TRBD1	CASSQMGQGGSYNEQFF	TGCGCCAGCAGCCAGATGGGACAGGGAGGCTCCTACAATGAGCAGTTCTTC
TRBJ2-3	-	TRBV7-2	-	CASTYPAVAERTDTQYF	TGTGCCAGCACTTACCCCGCGGTAGCGGAGAGGACAGATACGCAGTATTTT
TRBJ2-6	-	TRBV4-2	-	CASSQGSFPGANVLTF	TGTGCCAGCAGCCAAGGTTCGTTTCCAGGGGCCAACGTCCTGACTTTC
TRBJ1-4	few	TRBV12-3/TRBV12-4	-	CASSPMPLRANQANEKLFF	TGTGCCAGCAGTCCCATGCCTTTGCGCGCGAACCAGGCTAATGAAAAACTGTTTTTT
TRBJ2-6	few	TRBV9	-	CASSVAWENSGANVLTF	TGTGCCAGCAGCGTGGCTTGGGAAAACTCTGGGGCCAACGTCCTGACTTTC
TRBJ1-5	-	TRBV12-3/TRBV12-4	-	CASSSRDDNQPQHF	TGTGCCAGCAGTTCCCGGGACGATAATCAGCCCCAGCATTTT
TRBJ2-1	few	TRBV4-1	-	CASSHPTRHAYNEQFF	TGCGCCAGCAGCCACCCCACCCGTCATGCCTACAATGAGCAGTTCTTC
TRBJ2-2	few	TRBV6-4	-	CASRDTGKSGELFF	TGTGCCAGCAGGGACACAGGGAAATCGGGGGAGCTGTTTTTT
TRBJ2-2	-	TRBV25-1	-	CASSSGHDTGELFF	TGTGCCAGCAGCTCCGGACACGACACCGGGGAGCTGTTTTTT
TRBJ2-7	few	TRBV27	-	CASSFWGQVGLEEQYF	TGTGCCAGCAGTTTTTGGGGCCAAGTTGGCCTTGAGGAGCAGTACTTC
TRBJ1-2	-	TRBV5-1	TRBD1	CASSSGTEYYGYTF	TGCGCCAGCAGCTCTGGGACAGAGTACTATGGCTACACCTTC
TRBJ2-7	-	TRBV10-2	-	CASSESGGEQYF	TGCGCCAGCAGTGAGTCAGGGGGTGAGCAGTACTTC
TRBJ2-7	-	TRBV28	-	CASSFFQRKTYEQYF	TGTGCCAGCAGCTTCTTCCAGCGGAAGACCTACGAGCAGTACTTC
TRBJ2-5	few	TRBV20-1	TRBD1	CRAGTGETQYF	TGCAGGGCCGGGACAGGGGAGACCCAGTACTTC
TRBJ2-1	few	TRBV6-1	TRBD2	CASRTRVWGGEQFF	TGTGCCAGCAGAACTAGGGTCTGGGGGGGTGAGCAGTTCTTC
TRBJ2-3	-	TRBV12-3/TRBV12-4	-	CASRLVLSWDTQYF	TGTGCCAGCAGACTAGTCCTGAGCTGGGATACGCAGTATTTT
TRBJ1-1	-	TRBV4-1	-	CASSQVAADEAFF	TGCGCCAGCAGCCAAGTGGCAGCGGATGAAGCTTTCTTT
TRBJ2-7	-	TRBV4-1	TRBD1	CASSQVGQGREQYF	TGCGCCAGCAGCCAAGTCGGACAGGGACGCGAGCAGTACTTC
TRBJ2-1	few	TRBV28	-	CASSQVPGQTRGSYNEQFF	TGTGCCAGCAGTCAAGTCCCGGGACAAACTCGGGGCTCCTACAATGAGCAGTTCTTC
TRBJ2-7	many	TRBV7-9	TRBD2	CASSLRGRAGNEQYF	TGTGCCAGCAGCTTGCGCGGGAGGGCGGGTAACGAGCAGTACTTC
TRBJ2-2	-	TRBV20-1	-	CSAGTGSTNTGELFF	TGCAGTGCTGGGACTGGAAGTACGAACACCGGGGAGCTGTTTTTT
TRBJ1-2	few	TRBV20-1	-	CSASHYRMGNYGYTF	TGCAGTGCTAGCCACTACCGGATGGGGAACTATGGCTACACCTTC
TRBJ1-5	-	TRBV20-1	-	CSARVGGTLNQPQHF	TGCAGTGCTAGAGTCGGAGGAACCCTTAATCAGCCCCAGCATTTT
TRBJ2-2	-	TRBV6-2/TRBV6-3	TRBD2	CASKSGRNTGELFF	TGTGCCAGCAAGAGCGGGAGGAACACCGGGGAGCTGTTTTTT
TRBJ1-2	-	TRBV7-2	-	CASSLRREIWGYTF	TGTGCCAGCAGCTTGCGCAGGGAGATCTGGGGCTACACCTTC
TRBJ2-6	many	TRBV29-1	-	CSVKRVSGANVLTF	TGCAGCGTTAAAAGGGTCTCTGGGGCCAACGTCCTGACTTTC
TRBJ2-2	many	TRBV29-1	-	CSVDRGTNTGELFF	TGCAGCGTTGACCGTGGTACCAACACCGGGGAGCTGTTTTTT
TRBJ2-7	-	TRBV4-3	TRBD2	CASSPGLAGTISSYEQYF	TGCGCCAGCAGCCCTGGACTAGCGGGGACTATTAGCTCCTACGAGCAGTACTTC
TRBJ2-5	many	TRBV5-6	-	CASSSPGLSETQYF	TGTGCCAGCAGTTCCCCGGGACTTTCAGAGACCCAGTACTTC
TRBJ2-7	-	TRBV18	-	CASSPFSRSSYEQYF	TGTGCCAGCTCACCTTTTAGCAGGAGCTCCTACGAGCAGTACTTC
TRBJ2-1	-	TRBV10-3	TRBD2	CAISIAGGNEQFF	TGTGCCATCAGCATAGCGGGAGGGAATGAGCAGTTCTTC
TRBJ2-7	-	TRBV15	-	CATSRVRGCVYEQYF	TGTGCCACCAGCAGAGTGAGGGGGTGTGTATACGAGCAGTACTTC
TRBJ2-1	few	TRBV20-1	-	CSERVPGRGNNEQFF	TGCAGTGAAAGGGTTCCGGGCAGGGGAAACAATGAGCAGTTCTTC
TRBJ1-5	many	TRBV15	-	CATSRDQGNQPQHF	TGTGCCACCAGCAGAGATCAGGGGAATCAGCCCCAGCATTTT
TRBJ2-7	few	TRBV29-1	-	CSVARSGYNYEQYF	TGCAGCGTTGCCCGAAGCGGGTATAACTACGAGCAGTACTTC
TRBJ2-7	few	TRBV5-1	-	CASRLEYDSYEQYF	TGCGCCAGCAGATTGGAGTACGACTCCTACGAGCAGTACTTC
TRBJ2-1	many	TRBV11-3	TRBD2	CASSFSSGSYNEQFF	TGTGCCAGCAGCTTTAGTAGCGGGTCTTACAATGAGCAGTTCTTC
TRBJ2-1	-	TRBV5-1	TRBD2	CASSLTGLAGLEQFF	TGCGCCAGCAGCTTGACGGGACTAGCGGGCCTAGAGCAGTTCTTC
TRBJ2-7	few	TRBV7-2	-	CASSHFRGDEQYF	TGTGCCAGCAGCCACTTTCGCGGGGACGAGCAGTACTTC
TRBJ2-2	-	TRBV7-9	-	CASSDQDGELFF	TGTGCCAGCAGCGATCAGGACGGGGAGCTGTTTTTT
TRBJ1-2	few	TRBV11-2	-	CASSLGGPLGYTF	TGTGCCAGCAGCTTAGGAGGGCCCCTTGGCTACACCTTC
TRBJ2-2	few	TRBV7-9	TRBD1	CASSFPPDRGGGELFF	TGTGCCAGCAGCTTCCCCCCGGACAGGGGTGGCGGGGAGCTGTTTTTT
TRBJ1-1	-	TRBV6-1	-	CASNPSRENTEAFF	TGTGCCAGCAATCCATCCCGGGAGAACACTGAAGCTTTCTTT
TRBJ1-1	many	TRBV20-1	-	CSAKSGNTEAFF	TGCAGTGCTAAGAGCGGGAACACTGAAGCTTTCTTT
TRBJ2-7	-	TRBV20-1	TRBD2	CSARDPGGAGGTYEQYF	TGCAGTGCTAGAGATCCCGGAGGAGCGGGAGGGACCTACGAGCAGTACTTC
TRBJ2-7	few	TRBV25-1	-	CASSAAAGRNSYEQYF	TGTGCCAGCAGTGCTGCCGCGGGACGAAACTCCTACGAGCAGTACTTC
TRBJ1-1	-	TRBV7-3	TRBD1	CATGQGRDTEAFF	TGTGCCACCGGACAGGGGAGAGACACTGAAGCTTTCTTT
TRBJ2-1	few	TRBV24-1	-	CATSDSPTWALDNEQFF	TGTGCCACCAGTGATTCCCCGACGTGGGCCCTGGACAATGAGCAGTTCTTC
TRBJ2-7	-	TRBV20-1	TRBD1	CSARGDRVYEQYF	TGCAGTGCTAGGGGGGACAGGGTCTACGAGCAGTACTTC
TRBJ2-7	many	TRBV12-3/TRBV12-4	TRBD1	CASSLARQGGEQYF	TGTGCCAGCAGTTTAGCCAGACAGGGTGGCGAGCAGTACTTC
TRBJ2-1	-	TRBV20-1	TRBD2	CSAKSGGAYSEQFF	TGCAGTGCCAAGAGCGGGGGGGCCTACAGTGAGCAGTTCTTC
TRBJ2-6	-	TRBV11-2	-	CASSPGYSGANVLTF	TGTGCCAGCAGCCCGGGTTACTCTGGGGCCAACGTCCTGACTTTC
TRBJ2-3	-	TRBV20-1	-	CSALTAGRGTDTQYF	TGCAGTGCTCTTACGGCGGGAAGGGGCACAGATACGCAGTATTTT
TRBJ2-7	many	TRBV5-6	-	CASSFVDEQYF	TGTGCCAGCAGCTTTGTCGACGAGCAGTACTTC
TRBJ2-3	many	TRBV29-1	TRBD2	CSGGLAGASTDTQYF	TGCAGCGGGGGACTAGCGGGGGCTAGCACAGATACGCAGTATTTT
TRBJ1-6	-	TRBV4-3	-	CASSQDLTGGANYNSPLHF	TGCGCCAGCAGCCAAGATCTAACGGGAGGGGCGAACTATAATTCACCCCTCCACTTT
TRBJ2-3	-	TRBV29-1	TRBD2	CSVDSGLTDTQYF	TGCAGCGTCGATAGCGGGCTGACGGATACGCAGTATTTT